This T cell receptor (beta chain) was captured in a study of T cell responses to AZD1222 COVID-19 vaccine. Measured with immunoSEQ multiplex PCR; TCRdb has only the in-frame clones, and not every one. Here the sample spans roughly 120,000 clones, about nine tenths being singletons. This clone was found a few times. CDR3 size: 16 residues. Germline V gives CDR1 SGHNT, CDR2 YYREEE (reference sequence). Trimming cost V 3 bases and J 5 bases, with 15 bases left between them. The receptor was isolated from an adult in good health. V and J are TRBV5-4 and TRBJ1-6, with D perhaps matching TRBD1 (5 bases). Sequenced here: peripheral blood, sampled on day 0 of AZD1222 vaccination. The CDR3 DNA sequence: TGTGCCAGCAGCTGGGGACCGAAAGGGAATAATTCACCCCTCCACTTT. This sequence encodes CASSWGPKGNNSPLHF. Based on the CDR3 plus reference TRBV5-4 and TRBJ1-6, the full variable domain is ETGVTQSPTHLIKTRGQQVTLRCSSQSGHNTVSWYQQALGQGPQFIFQYYREEENGRGNFPPRFSGLQFPNYSSELNVNALELDDSALYLCASSWGPKGNNSPLHFGNGTRLTVT.